This TCR beta chain was identified during a study of blood T cell repertoires in COVID-19. About the research overall: There were acute and convalescent COVID-19 samples, and they came from the United States, Italy and Spain. Sources were T cells, B-cell-depleted T cells, or PBMCs; the material itself was cDNA or gDNA.

The table came from immunoSEQ multiplex PCR; TCRdb's copy has only in-frame clones and leaves some out. The sample holds 65,000 to 75,000 clones, 84% seen once. This clone was detected only once. Germline CDR1 and CDR2: LNHDA and SQIVND (reference sequence). CDR3 length equals 16 residues. The junction had 7 bases not matched to a gene; V was cut back by 5 bases and J by 0 bases. The J gene is TRBJ1-1, the V gene TRBV19; 9 nucleotides match TRBD1. The specimen sequenced was peripheral blood. The TCR sequence derives from a woman aged 60 to 75 with acute or convalescent COVID-19. For the CDR3, the DNA is TGTGCCAGTAGTGACGGGACAGGGCTGATGAACACTGAAGCTTTCTTT. Amino acids: CASSDGTGLMNTEAFF. Together with reference TRBV19 and TRBJ1-1, the CDR3 gives the full variable domain: DGGITQSPKYLFRKEGQNVTLSCEQNLNHDAMYWYRQDPGQGLRLIYYSQIVNDFQKGDIAEGYSVSREKKESFPLTVTSAQKNPTAFYLCASSDGTGLMNTEAFFGQGTRLTVV.